The 14 T cell receptor beta chains below come from one sample, sequenced in a study of T cells in Graves' hyperthyroidism and ophthalmopathy. RNA transcripts gave rise to amplified TCR beta CDR3 regions. The HTBI primer set served for first-round RT-PCR of the TCR CDR3. TCRdb called the multiplex PCR reads again in MiXCR, with one record for every CDR3 protein. The repertoire includes roughly 800,000 distinct CDR3 sequences, 38% of them detected once, and around 10% sits in the top ten. Sequenced material: blood. The receptors originated from a young man with Graves' hyperthyroidism.

As concerns this clonotype: This sequence may be a read error, since a much larger clone differs from it by one base. This chain connects TRBV7-9 to TRBJ2-7; possibly TRBD2 for D (5 bases). Between the trimmed V and J ends, which lost 5 bases and 7 bases, there was a span of 15 bases. The CDR3 consists of 13 residues. Germline assignment: CDR1 SEHNR and CDR2 FQNEAQ (reference sequence). CDR3 sequence (DNA): TGTGCCAGCAGCGCAACCATTAGCGCAGAGCAGTACTTC. Protein product: CASSATISAEQYF.

CDR3 protein: CASSVIAPETQYF. CDR3 coding DNA: TGTGCCAGCAGCGTCATAGCGCCCGAGACCCAGTACTTC. V usage is TRBV11-2 and J usage is TRBJ2-5; weak D call: TRBD2 (5 bases). The ends were cut back, 5 bases at V and 5 bases at J, with 12 bases in the middle. This CDR3 has 13 amino acids. From germline, CDR1 is SGHAT and CDR2 FQNNGV.

The chain combines TRBV5-1 with TRBJ2-5; D tentatively fits TRBD1 or TRBD2 (5 bases each). CDR3 length: 15 residues. CDR1 and CDR2 from the germline V gene are SGHRS and YFSETQ. V shed 6 bases and J shed 2 bases, with 17 bases lying between them. CDR3 nucleotides: TGCGCCAGCACTACGGACGGGGCAGCTCAAGAGACCCAGTACTTC. Translating gives CASTTDGAAQETQYF.

This clonotype was counted only a few times. V gene TRBV7-2 combines with J gene TRBJ2-7; 8 bases map to TRBD2. This CDR3 contains 15 residues. V lost 5 bases to trimming and J lost 1 base; unmatched junction nucleotides: 7. Germline loops: CDR1 SGHTA, CDR2 FQGNSA. The CDR3 bases are TGTGCCAGCAGCCACCAACTAGCGGATTCCTACGAGCAGTACTTC. It encodes CASSHQLADSYEQYF.

The CDR3 protein is CASSRGPGSGNTIYF. The CDR3 DNA reads as TGTGCCAGCAGCCGCGGGCCCGGCTCTGGAAACACCATATATTTT. The chain carries TRBV7-2 and TRBJ1-3; D not certain. This CDR3 is built from 15 residues. The V gene's germline CDR1 is SGHTA and CDR2 FQGNSA. The V end lost 5 bases, the J end lost 0 bases, and 11 bases lay between the germline ends.

The table lists this clonotype with many counts. This rearrangement joins TRBV2 to TRBJ2-7; D remains unclear. The germline V and J ends were trimmed by 7 bases and 3 bases, with 10 bases remaining between them. Germline V gives CDR1 SNHLY, CDR2 FYNNEI. The CDR3 runs 12 residues. Here the CDR3 reads CASIGTFYEQYF. For the CDR3, the DNA is TGTGCCAGCATTGGAACCTTCTACGAGCAGTACTTC. The variable domain in full, completed from reference TRBV2 and TRBJ2-7, reads EPEVTQTPSHQVTQMGQEVILRCVPISNHLYFYWYRQILGQKVEFLVSFYNNEISEKSEIFDDQFSVERPDGSNFTLKIRSTKLEDSAMYFCASIGTFYEQYFGPGTRLTVT.

The chain has TRBV6-5 and TRBJ2-7; TRBD1 matches at 8 bases. The CDR3 covers 13 residues. Germline CDR1 is MNHEY and CDR2 is SVGAGI. With 5 bases clipped from V and 5 bases from J, the junction kept 5 bases outside the gene matches. The CDR3 here is CASSDRGENEQYF. DNA for the CDR3: TGTGCCAGCAGTGACAGGGGTGAGAACGAGCAGTACTTC.

This chain's CDR3 is CASSYHRDSDTIYF. CDR3 nucleotide sequence: TGCGCCAGCAGCTATCACAGGGATTCGGACACCATATATTTT. The V call is TRBV5-1, the J call TRBJ1-3; tentatively, D is TRBD1 (6 bases). This CDR3 is 14 amino acids long. Trimming removed 3 bases from V and 8 bases from J, with 15 bases in between. CDR1 is SGHRS, CDR2 YFSETQ, per germline.

The gene calls are TRBV7-9 and TRBJ2-7, with D possibly TRBD1 on 5 matching bases. Germline V gene sequence: CDR1 SEHNR, CDR2 FQNEAQ (reference sequence). This CDR3 has 14 residues. The V end lost 5 bases, the J end lost 5 bases, and 16 bases lay between the germline ends. In DNA, the CDR3 is TGTGCCAGCAGCGGACGGACATTCCTGGACGAGCAGTACTTC. Translation gives CASSGRTFLDEQYF.

This clonotype was seen ten or more times. CDR3 nucleotides: TGTGCCATCAAAACGACAGCCCAAGAGACCCAGTACTTC. Protein: CAIKTTAQETQYF. The chain uses TRBV10-3 and TRBJ2-5; tentatively, D is TRBD1 (5 bases). The germline V gene encodes CDR1 ENHRY and CDR2 SYGVKD. The CDR3 contains 13 residues. Trimming stripped 7 bases from V and 1 base from J, with 10 bases between.

On this clonotype: This may come from a read error, since a much larger clone is one base off. The chain joins TRBV19 to TRBJ2-7; possible D gene TRBD2, 5 bases. This CDR3 has 14 residues. The germline V gene has CDR1 LNHDA and CDR2 SQIVND (reference sequence). The CDR3 bases are TGTGCCAGTAGCCCTTCCCTAGCATCCTACGGGCAGTACTTC. Amino acids: CASSPSLASYGQYF.

A word on this clonotype: One base away lies a much larger clone, so this may be a sequencing read error. V and J are TRBV19 and TRBJ1-2; a weak D match, TRBD1 (5 bases). Germline-derived CDR1 and CDR2 are LNHDA and SQIVND (reference sequence). V was trimmed by 9 bases and J by 8 bases, leaving 25 bases between them. The CDR3 consists of 15 residues. Here the CDR3 DNA reads TGTGCCAGCAGTCCCGACGCGGACACCCTTGGGGGCTACACCTTC. Its translation is CASSPDADTLGGYTF.

This clonotype was found many times. The chain links TRBV29-1 to TRBJ2-5, with TRBD1 identical over 11 bases. The V gene end was trimmed by 7 bases and the J gene end by 5 bases; junction bases not matched to a gene: 9. CDR1 and CDR2 from the germline V gene are SQVTM and ANQGSEA. CDR3 length: 14 residues. In nucleotides, the CDR3 is TGCAGCGGTTGGACAGGGGGCGTCGGGGAGACCCAGTACTTC. Its translation is CSGWTGGVGETQYF.

This clonotype was recorded at least ten times. This chain uses TRBV19 with TRBJ1-2; D is undetermined. CDR1 LNHDA and CDR2 SQIVND come from the germline V gene (reference sequence). V was clipped by 5 bases and J by 7 bases, with 5 bases between them. The CDR3 has 10 amino acids. DNA for the CDR3: TGTGCCAGTAGTTCCCTTGGCTACACCTTC. This codes for CASSSLGYTF.